These 7 T cell receptor beta chains came from one sample sequenced in a study of molecular identifiers for immune sequencing clone quantification. One entry per CDR3 protein results from TCRdb running MiXCR on the PCR reads. The sample has approximately 90,000 distinct CDR3 sequences; around a fifth are singletons. Material: naive CD8+ T cells from blood, with Jurkat cell RNA spiked in. Subset: FACS-sorted CD8+CD4-CCR7+CD45RA+ naive T cells. The receptor source for this set is a human donor in good health. Some libraries in this study had Jurkat cell RNA spiked in.

This clonotype was counted ten times or more. The CDR3 region has the DNA TGCAGCGTTAGGACAGGGGATTCCAATGAGCAGTTCTTC. It specifies CSVRTGDSNEQFF. The chain combines TRBV29-1 with TRBJ2-1; 9 bases are a match to TRBD1. The CDR3 is made up of 13 amino acids. The V and J ends lost 5 bases and 6 bases, in that order; junction bases with no gene match: 5. The germline gives CDR1 SQVTM, CDR2 ANQGSEA.

About this clonotype: A read error may be the cause here, since a much bigger clone is one base away. The chain couples TRBV27 to TRBJ2-7; D may correspond to TRBD1 or TRBD2 (5 bases each). Germline CDR1 is MNHEY and CDR2 is SMNVEV (reference sequence). This CDR3 is 14 amino acids long. V dropped 5 bases and J dropped 2 bases, with 13 bases sitting between them. CDR3 DNA sequence: TGTGCCAGCAGTCTCGGGGTGGGGGCCTACGAGCAGTACTTC. Protein product: CASSLGVGAYEQYF.

This clonotype was recorded at least ten times. V and J are TRBV13 and TRBJ2-7; D not resolved. The CDR3 covers 14 residues. The V and J ends lost 4 bases and 6 bases respectively, with 16 bases between them. Germline CDR1 and CDR2: PRHDT and FYEKMQ (reference sequence). The DNA of the CDR3 is TGTGCCAGCAGCTCCGAAGGTCCGGTCGGCGAGCAGTACTTC. Amino acids: CASSSEGPVGEQYF.

The chain is built from TRBV5-1 and TRBJ2-7; TRBD2 is a possible D gene (5 bases). Per the germline V gene, CDR1 is SGHRS and CDR2 is YFSETQ. The CDR3 covers 13 residues. Trimming took off 3 bases at V and 0 bases at J, with 7 bases between the two ends. CDR3 in amino acids: CASSWRSSYEQYF. CDR3 DNA sequence: TGCGCCAGCAGCTGGAGGAGCTCCTACGAGCAGTACTTC.

Details on this clonotype: Possible read error: a much larger clone is one base away. The chain is built from TRBV10-2 and TRBJ2-5; TRBD2 matches 9 bases. Germline CDR1 WSHSY, CDR2 SAAADI. The CDR3 totals 17 residues. DNA for the CDR3: TGCGCCAGCAGGGAGTTACTTGCGGGGGGGCCCGGAGAGACCCAGTACTTC. This encodes CASRELLAGGPGETQYF.

This clonotype was counted only a few times. CDR3 protein: CASPGTDTEAFF. In DNA form, the CDR3 reads TGTGCTTCCCCGGGTACGGACACTGAAGCTTTCTTT. The chain joins TRBV2 to TRBJ1-1; D is undetermined. Germline V lookup: CDR1 SNHLY, CDR2 FYNNEI. CDR3 length: 12 residues.

At least ten counts were recorded for this clonotype. The V and J genes are TRBV7-9 and TRBJ2-7; 8 nucleotides match TRBD2. V lost 5 bases, J lost 2 bases, and 5 bases stayed unmatched. The CDR3 sequence is 14 residues long. CDR1 is SEHNR and CDR2 is FQNEAQ in the germline V gene (reference sequence). The chain's CDR3 is CASSLSGEAYEQYF. CDR3 coding DNA: TGTGCCAGCAGCCTTAGCGGGGAAGCCTACGAGCAGTACTTC.